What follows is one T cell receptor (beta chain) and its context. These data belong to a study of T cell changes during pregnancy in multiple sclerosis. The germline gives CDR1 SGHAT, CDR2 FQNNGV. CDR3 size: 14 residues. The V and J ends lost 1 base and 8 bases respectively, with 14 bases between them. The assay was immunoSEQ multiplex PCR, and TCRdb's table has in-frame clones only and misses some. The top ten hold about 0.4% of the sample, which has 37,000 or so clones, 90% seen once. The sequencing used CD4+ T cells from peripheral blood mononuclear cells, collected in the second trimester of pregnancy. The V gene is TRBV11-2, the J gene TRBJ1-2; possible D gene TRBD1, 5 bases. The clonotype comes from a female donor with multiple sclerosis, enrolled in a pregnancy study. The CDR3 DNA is TGTGCCAGCAGCTTAGTCGACAGCCGTTGGGGCTACACCTTC. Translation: CASSLVDSRWGYTF. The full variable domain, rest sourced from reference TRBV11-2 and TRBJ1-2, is EAGVAQSPRYKIIEKRQSVAFWCNPISGHATLYWYQQILGQGPKLLIQFQNNGVVDDSQLPKDRFSAERLKGVDSTLKIQPAKLEDSAVYLCASSLVDSRWGYTFGSGTRLTVV.